The present entry profiles one TCR beta chain with its context. These data originate in a study of blood T cell repertoires in COVID-19. Study as a whole: Material from acute and convalescent COVID-19 was sourced from the United States, Italy and Spain. T cells, B-cell-depleted T cells, or PBMCs supplied cDNA or gDNA.

CDR3 length: 16 residues. Trimming removed 4 bases at V and 6 bases at J, with 16 bases between. Germline V gives CDR1 WSHSY, CDR2 SAAADI. Assay used: immunoSEQ multiplex PCR; TCRdb lists only in-frame clones, some missing. The sample lists some 160,000 clones; around 80% were seen once. The receptor's source is a man in his 70s with active or convalescent COVID-19. What was sequenced was peripheral blood. This chain joins TRBV10-2 and TRBJ1-6, with D possibly being TRBD1 (5 bases). The CDR3 region is CASSAGGVVSNSPLHF. The CDR3 bases are TGCGCCAGCAGTGCGGGAGGGGTGGTAAGTAATTCACCCCTCCACTTT.